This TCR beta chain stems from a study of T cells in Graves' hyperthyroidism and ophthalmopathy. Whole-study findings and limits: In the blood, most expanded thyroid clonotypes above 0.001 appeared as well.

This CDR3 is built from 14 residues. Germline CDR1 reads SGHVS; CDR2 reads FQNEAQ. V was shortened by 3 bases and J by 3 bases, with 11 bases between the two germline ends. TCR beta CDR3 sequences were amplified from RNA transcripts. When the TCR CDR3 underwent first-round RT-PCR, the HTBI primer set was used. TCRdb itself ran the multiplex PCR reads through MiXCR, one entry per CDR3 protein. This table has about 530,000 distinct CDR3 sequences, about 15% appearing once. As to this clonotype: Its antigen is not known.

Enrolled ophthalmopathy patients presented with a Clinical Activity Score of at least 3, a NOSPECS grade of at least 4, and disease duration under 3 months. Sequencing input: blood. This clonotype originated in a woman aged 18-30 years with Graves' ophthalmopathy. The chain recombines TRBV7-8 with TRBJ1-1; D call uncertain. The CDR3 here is CASSLSLVDTEAFF. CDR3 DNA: TGTGCCAGCAGCTTGAGCCTAGTGGACACTGAAGCTTTCTTT.